What follows describes a single T cell receptor (beta chain). V was cut by 0 bases and J by 7 bases, with 18 bases left in between. Germline V gene lookup returns CDR1 SGHTA and CDR2 FQGNSA. This CDR3 spans 17 amino acids. The data were obtained in a study of blood T cell repertoires in COVID-19. Across the study: Material from acute and convalescent COVID-19 was sourced from the United States, Italy and Spain. PBMCs, B-cell-depleted T cells, or T cells were the source of the cDNA or gDNA that made up the material.

The table came from immunoSEQ multiplex PCR; TCRdb's copy has only in-frame clones and leaves some out. The sample lists 310,000 or so clones, around 82% seen once, with roughly 1.1% in the top ten. V usage is TRBV7-2 and J usage is TRBJ2-2, with D possibly TRBD2 on 6 matching bases. This sequence originates from a woman aged 45-65 years with acute or convalescent COVID-19. The material sequenced was peripheral blood. For the CDR3, the DNA is TGTGCCAGCAGCTTAGCGGGCGGGGCTCGAAAAGGCGGGGAGCTGTTTTTT. The encoded protein is CASSLAGGARKGGELFF.